This T cell receptor (beta chain) was recovered during a study of T cell clones after liver transplantation. Study-level background: Immunosuppression withdrawal was tried within 2 years after liver transplantation in this trial. Graft-donor-reactive sequences were compared with third-party-reactive TCRbeta sequences from pre-transplant mixed lymphocyte reactions. Patients counted as tolerant after at least one year off all immunosuppression, enzymes not exceeding twice normal. Points from the study as a whole: Circulating graft-donor-reactive CD4 TCRbeta sequences fell significantly post-transplant in 5 of 8 subjects.

With respect to this clone: Its target is unknown.

The CDR3 spans 14 residues. V was shortened by 5 bases and J by 4 bases, with 11 bases between the two germline ends. Germline loops: CDR1 SGHTA, CDR2 FQGTGA. Here immunoSEQ multiplex PCR was the method, and the copy in TCRdb shows in-frame clones only, minus some. The sample carries 93,000 or so clones, around 84% recorded once. The origin of this receptor is a human patient who received a liver transplant. T cells may partly derive from the graft donor. The sequencing here drew on CD4+ T cells from blood, taken approximately 43 months after liver transplant. V usage is TRBV7-3 and J usage is TRBJ2-2; no definite D call. For the CDR3, the DNA is TGTGCCAGCAGCCGATCGATCGCCACCGGGGAGCTGTTTTTT. It translates to CASSRSIATGELFF.